This TCR beta chain was captured by sequencing in a study of blood T cell repertoires in COVID-19. Study at large: From the United States, Italy and Spain came samples of acute and convalescent COVID-19.

Germline CDR1 reads SGHTA; CDR2 reads FQGTGA. The CDR3 runs to 13 residues. The V end lost 4 bases, the J end lost 4 bases, and 8 bases lay between the germline ends. Sequencing was performed with immunoSEQ multiplex PCR; in TCRdb, only in-frame clones are kept and a portion is missing. The table includes roughly 150,000 clones, 76% detected once. This clone was counted between two and nine times. V and J are TRBV7-3 and TRBJ1-3; D is perhaps TRBD1 (5 bases). The sample consisted of peripheral blood. The TCR sequence derives from a woman of 80 years or more with acute or convalescent COVID-19. DNA for the CDR3: TGTGCCAGCAGCTCGGGGGAGGGAAACACCATATATTTT. This encodes CASSSGEGNTIYF.